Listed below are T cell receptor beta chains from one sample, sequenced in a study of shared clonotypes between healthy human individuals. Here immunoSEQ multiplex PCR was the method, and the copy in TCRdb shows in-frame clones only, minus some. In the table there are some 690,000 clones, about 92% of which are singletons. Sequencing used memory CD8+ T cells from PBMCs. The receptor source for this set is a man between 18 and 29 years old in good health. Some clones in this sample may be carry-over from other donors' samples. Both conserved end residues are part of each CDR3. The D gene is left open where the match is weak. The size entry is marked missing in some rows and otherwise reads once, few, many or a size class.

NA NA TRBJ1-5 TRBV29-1 CSVFTPGSLDQHF TGCAGCGTTTTCACCCCAGGGAGCCTTGACCAGCATTTT
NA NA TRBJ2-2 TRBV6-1 CASSEMMGSATGELFF TGTGCCAGCAGTGAAATGATGGGCAGTGCGACCGGGGAGCTGTTTTTT
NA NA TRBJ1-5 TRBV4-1 CASTPLEELNQPQHF TGCGCCAGCACCCCCTTAGAGGAGTTAAATCAGCCCCAGCATTTT
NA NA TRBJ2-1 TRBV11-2 CASSLVQAGEQFF TGTGCCAGCAGCTTAGTACAGGCAGGTGAGCAGTTCTTC
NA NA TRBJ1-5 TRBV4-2 CASSQDRGNQPQHF TGTGCCAGCAGCCAAGACAGGGGTAATCAGCCCCAGCATTTT
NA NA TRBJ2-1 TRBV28 CASSFLGEAQNEQFF TGTGCCAGCAGCTTCCTGGGGGAGGCTCAGAATGAGCAGTTCTTC
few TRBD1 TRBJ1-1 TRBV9 CASSGGTGAEAFF TGTGCCAGCAGCGGAGGGACAGGGGCTGAAGCTTTCTTT
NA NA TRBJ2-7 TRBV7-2 CASSLVWVSEQYF TGTGCCAGCAGCTTGGTCTGGGTCTCCGAGCAGTACTTC
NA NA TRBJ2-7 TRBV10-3 CAISESATYEQYF TGTGCCATCAGTGAGTCGGCCACCTACGAGCAGTACTTC
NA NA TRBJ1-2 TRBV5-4 CASSSSIINYGYTF TGTGCCAGCAGCTCTAGTATAATTAACTATGGCTACACCTTC
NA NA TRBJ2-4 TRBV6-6 CASSYSPAAADIQYF TGTGCCAGCAGTTACTCGCCAGCGGCGGCTGACATTCAGTACTTC
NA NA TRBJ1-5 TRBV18 CASSPTVTGYSNQPQHF TGTGCCAGCTCACCAACGGTGACAGGTTATAGCAATCAGCCCCAGCATTTT